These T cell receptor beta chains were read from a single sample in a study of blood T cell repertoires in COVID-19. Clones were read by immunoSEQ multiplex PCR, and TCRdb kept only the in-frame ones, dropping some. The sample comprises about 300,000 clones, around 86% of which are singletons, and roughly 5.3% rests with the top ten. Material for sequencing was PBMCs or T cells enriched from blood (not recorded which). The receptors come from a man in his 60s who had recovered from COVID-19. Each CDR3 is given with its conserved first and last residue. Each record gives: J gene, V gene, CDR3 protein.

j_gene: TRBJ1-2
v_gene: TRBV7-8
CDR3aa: CASSHAGQRNYGYTF

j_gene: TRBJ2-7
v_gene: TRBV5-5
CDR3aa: CASSLVTVNYEQYF

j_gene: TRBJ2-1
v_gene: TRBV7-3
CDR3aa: CASSRTAGSAYNEQFF

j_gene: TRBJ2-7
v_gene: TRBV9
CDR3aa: CASSAGSWTSRPYEQYF

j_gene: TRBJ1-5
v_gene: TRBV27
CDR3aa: CASSMDRGSNQPQHF

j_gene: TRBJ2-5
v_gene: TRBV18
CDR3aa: CASSESGLETQYF

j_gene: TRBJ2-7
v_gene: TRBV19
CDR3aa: CASSSLGQGTSRVSYEQYF

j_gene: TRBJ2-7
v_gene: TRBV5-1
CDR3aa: CASSLGVGRSLSYEQYF

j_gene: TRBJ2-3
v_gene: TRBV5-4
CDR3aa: CASSPKRESGTDTQYF

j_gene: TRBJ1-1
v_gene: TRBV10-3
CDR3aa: CAISPGQGKGTEAFF

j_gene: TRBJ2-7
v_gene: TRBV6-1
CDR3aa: CASSEAPTGAYEQYF

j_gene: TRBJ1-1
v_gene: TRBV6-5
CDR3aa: CASSWDRGLGKAFF

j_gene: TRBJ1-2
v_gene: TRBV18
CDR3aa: CASSRDRSNYGYTF

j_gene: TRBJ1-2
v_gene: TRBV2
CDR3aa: CASRIRVRGYGYTF

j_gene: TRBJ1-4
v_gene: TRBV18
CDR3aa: CASSPPSLGREKLFF

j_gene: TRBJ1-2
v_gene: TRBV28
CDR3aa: CASISRANYGYTF

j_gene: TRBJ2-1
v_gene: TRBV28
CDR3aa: CASSSFQGSSYNEQFF

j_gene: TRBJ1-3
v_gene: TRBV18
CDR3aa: CASSPGGQGVTGNTIYF

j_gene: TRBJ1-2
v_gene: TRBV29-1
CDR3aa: CSVEERGPHYGYTF

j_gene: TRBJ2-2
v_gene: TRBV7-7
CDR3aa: CASSLALWAGPNTGELFF

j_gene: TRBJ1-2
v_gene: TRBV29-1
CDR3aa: CSVQQGAPYQGSVYGYTF

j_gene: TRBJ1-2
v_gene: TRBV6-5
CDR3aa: CATWDILAPSYGYTF

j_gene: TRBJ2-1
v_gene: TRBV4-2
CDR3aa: CASSQDVGSYNEQFF